Described below is a single T cell receptor (beta chain) sequence and its context. The sample belongs to a study of blood T cell repertoires in COVID-19. At the level of the study: PBMCs, B-cell-depleted T cells, or T cells were the source of the cDNA or gDNA that made up the material.

The V and J ends lost 3 bases and 2 bases respectively, with 9 bases between them. CDR3 size: 13 residues. The germline V gene encodes CDR1 SGHRS and CDR2 YFSETQ. Original analysis: Quantification of nucleated cells was approximated via reference gene primer amplification. The data were produced by immunoSEQ multiplex PCR, yet TCRdb's version contains in-frame clones alone and is incomplete. For V, J and clone size, that table is used; D and trimming come from the DNA. The sample contains some 48,000 clones, 84% of which appear only once. Sequenced: peripheral blood. This chain links TRBV5-1 with TRBJ2-7, with D unresolved. The sequence was collected from a human donor in a cohort sampled during active COVID-19. CDR3 loop: CASSYGGAYEQYF. The CDR3 bases are TGCGCCAGCAGCTATGGCGGAGCCTACGAGCAGTACTTC.